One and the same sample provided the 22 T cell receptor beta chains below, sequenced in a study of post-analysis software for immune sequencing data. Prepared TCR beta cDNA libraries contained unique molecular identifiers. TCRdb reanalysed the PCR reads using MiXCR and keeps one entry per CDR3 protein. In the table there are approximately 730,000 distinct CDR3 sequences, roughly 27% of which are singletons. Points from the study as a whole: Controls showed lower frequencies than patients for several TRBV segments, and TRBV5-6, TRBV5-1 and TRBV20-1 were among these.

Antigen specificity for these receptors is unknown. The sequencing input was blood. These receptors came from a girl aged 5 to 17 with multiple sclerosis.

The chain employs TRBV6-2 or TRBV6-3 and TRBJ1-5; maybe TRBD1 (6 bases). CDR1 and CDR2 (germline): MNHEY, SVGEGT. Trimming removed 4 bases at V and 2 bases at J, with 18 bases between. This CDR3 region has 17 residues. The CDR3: CASSSSDRTEGNQPQHF. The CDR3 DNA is TGTGCCAGCAGTTCCTCCGACCGGACAGAAGGCAATCAGCCCCAGCATTTT.

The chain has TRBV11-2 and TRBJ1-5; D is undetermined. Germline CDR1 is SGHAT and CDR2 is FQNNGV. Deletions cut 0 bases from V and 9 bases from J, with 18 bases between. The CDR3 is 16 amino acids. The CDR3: CASSLDFLGIVGPQHF. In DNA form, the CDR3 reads TGTGCCAGCAGCTTAGACTTCTTGGGGATAGTAGGGCCCCAGCATTTT. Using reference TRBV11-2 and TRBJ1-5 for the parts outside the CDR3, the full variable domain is EAGVAQSPRYKIIEKRQSVAFWCNPISGHATLYWYQQILGQGPKLLIQFQNNGVVDDSQLPKDRFSAERLKGVDSTLKIQPAKLEDSAVYLCASSLDFLGIVGPQHFGDGTRLSIL.

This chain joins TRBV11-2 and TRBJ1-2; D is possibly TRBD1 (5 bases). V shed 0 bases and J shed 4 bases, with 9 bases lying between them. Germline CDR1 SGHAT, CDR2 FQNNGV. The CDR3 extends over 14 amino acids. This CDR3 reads CASSLDDGGYGYTF. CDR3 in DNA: TGTGCCAGCAGCTTAGATGACGGGGGCTATGGCTACACCTTC.

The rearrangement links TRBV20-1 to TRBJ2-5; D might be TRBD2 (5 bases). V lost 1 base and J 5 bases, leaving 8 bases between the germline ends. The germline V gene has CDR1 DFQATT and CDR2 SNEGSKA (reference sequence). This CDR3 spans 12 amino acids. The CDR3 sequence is CSARGGKETQYF. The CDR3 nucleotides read TGCAGTGCTAGAGGAGGGAAGGAGACCCAGTACTTC.

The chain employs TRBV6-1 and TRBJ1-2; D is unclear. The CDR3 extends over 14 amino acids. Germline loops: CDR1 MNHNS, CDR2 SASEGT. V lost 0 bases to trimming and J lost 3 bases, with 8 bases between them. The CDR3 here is CASSEAVRDYGYTF. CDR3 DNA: TGTGCCAGCAGTGAAGCGGTCAGAGACTATGGCTACACCTTC.

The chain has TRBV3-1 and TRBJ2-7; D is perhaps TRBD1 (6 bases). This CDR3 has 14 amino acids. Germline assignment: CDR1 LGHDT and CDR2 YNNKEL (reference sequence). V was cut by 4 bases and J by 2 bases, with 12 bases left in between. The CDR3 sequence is CASSPGHHAYEQYF. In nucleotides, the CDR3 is TGTGCCAGCAGCCCGGGACATCATGCCTACGAGCAGTACTTC.

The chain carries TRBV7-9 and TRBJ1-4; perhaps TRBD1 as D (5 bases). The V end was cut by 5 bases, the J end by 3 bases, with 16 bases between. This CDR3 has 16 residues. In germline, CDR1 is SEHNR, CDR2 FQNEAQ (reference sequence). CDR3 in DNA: TGTGCCAGCAGCAGAACGAACGGGGCTGCTAATGAAAAACTGTTTTTT. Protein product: CASSRTNGAANEKLFF.

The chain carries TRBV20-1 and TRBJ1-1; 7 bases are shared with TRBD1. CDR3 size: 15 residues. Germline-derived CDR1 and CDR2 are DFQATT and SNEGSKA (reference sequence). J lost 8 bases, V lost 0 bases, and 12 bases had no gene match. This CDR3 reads CSARDRRGRWGEAFF. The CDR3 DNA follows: TGCAGTGCTAGAGACAGGAGGGGGCGATGGGGGGAAGCTTTCTTT.

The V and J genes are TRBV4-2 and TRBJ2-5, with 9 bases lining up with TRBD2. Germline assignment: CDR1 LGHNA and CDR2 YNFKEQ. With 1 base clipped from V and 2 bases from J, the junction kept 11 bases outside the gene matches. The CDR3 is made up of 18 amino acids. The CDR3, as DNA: TGTGCCAGCAGCCAAGTCTTTACCAGCGGGGGGTCACAAGAGACCCAGTACTTC. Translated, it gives CASSQVFTSGGSQETQYF.

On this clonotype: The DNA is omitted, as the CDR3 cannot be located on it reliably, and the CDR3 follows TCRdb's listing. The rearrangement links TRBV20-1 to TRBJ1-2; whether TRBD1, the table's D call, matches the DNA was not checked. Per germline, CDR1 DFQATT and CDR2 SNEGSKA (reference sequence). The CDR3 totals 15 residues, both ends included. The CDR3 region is CSASSGQGINYGYTF.

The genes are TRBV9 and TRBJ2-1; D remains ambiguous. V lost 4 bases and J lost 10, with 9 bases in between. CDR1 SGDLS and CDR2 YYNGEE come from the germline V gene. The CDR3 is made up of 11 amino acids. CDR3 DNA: TGTGCCAGCAGCTCTGCCTCCGAGCAGTTCTTC. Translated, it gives CASSSASEQFF. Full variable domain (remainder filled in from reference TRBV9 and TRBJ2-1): DSGVTQTPKHLITATGQRVTLRCSPRSGDLSVYWYQQSLDQGLQFLIQYYNGEERAKGNILERFSAQQFPDLHSELNLSSLELGDSALYFCASSSASEQFFGPGTRLTVL.

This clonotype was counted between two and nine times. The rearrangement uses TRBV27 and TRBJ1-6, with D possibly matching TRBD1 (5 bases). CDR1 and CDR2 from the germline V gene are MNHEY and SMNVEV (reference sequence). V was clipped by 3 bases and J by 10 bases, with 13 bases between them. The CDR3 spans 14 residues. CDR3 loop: CASSFNRKLSPLHF. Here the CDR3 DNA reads TGTGCCAGCAGTTTCAACAGGAAATTGTCACCCCTCCACTTT.

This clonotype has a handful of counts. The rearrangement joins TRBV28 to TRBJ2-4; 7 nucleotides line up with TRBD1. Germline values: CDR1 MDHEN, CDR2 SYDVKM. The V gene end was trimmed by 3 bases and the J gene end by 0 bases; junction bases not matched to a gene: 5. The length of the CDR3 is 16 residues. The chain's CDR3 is CASSFQGVLAKNIQYF. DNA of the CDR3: TGTGCCAGCAGTTTCCAGGGGGTGCTAGCCAAAAACATTCAGTACTTC. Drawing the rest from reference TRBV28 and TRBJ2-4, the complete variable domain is DVKVTQSSRYLVKRTGEKVFLECVQDMDHENMFWYRQDPGLGLRLIYFSYDVKMKEKGDIPEGYSVSREKKERFSLILESASTNQTSMYLCASSFQGVLAKNIQYFGAGTRLSVL.

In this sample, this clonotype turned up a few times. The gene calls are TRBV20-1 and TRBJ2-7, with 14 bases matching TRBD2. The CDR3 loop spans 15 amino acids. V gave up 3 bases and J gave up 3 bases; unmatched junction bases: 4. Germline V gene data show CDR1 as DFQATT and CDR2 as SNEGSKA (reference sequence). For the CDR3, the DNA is TGCAGTGCTAGGGGACTAGCGGGAGACGGCTACGAGCAGTACTTC. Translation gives CSARGLAGDGYEQYF.

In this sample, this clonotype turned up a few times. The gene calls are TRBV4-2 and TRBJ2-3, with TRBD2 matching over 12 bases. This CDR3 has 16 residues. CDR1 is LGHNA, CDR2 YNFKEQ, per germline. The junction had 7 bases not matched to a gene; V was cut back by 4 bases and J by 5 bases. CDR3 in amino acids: CASSRRLAGEGDTQYF. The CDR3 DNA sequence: TGTGCCAGCAGCCGTCGACTAGCGGGGGAGGGAGATACGCAGTATTTT.

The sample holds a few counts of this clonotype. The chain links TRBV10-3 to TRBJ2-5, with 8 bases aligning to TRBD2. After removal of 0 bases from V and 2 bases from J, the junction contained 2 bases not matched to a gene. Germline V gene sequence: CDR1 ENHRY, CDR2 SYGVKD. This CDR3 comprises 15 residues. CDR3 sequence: CAISESLADQETQYF. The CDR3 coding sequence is TGTGCCATCAGTGAGTCACTAGCGGATCAAGAGACCCAGTACTTC.

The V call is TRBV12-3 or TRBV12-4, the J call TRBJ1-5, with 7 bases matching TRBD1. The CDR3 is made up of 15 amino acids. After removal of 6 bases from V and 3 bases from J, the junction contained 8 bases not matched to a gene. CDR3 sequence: CASSKGTEFNQPQHF. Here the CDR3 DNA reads TGTGCCAGCAGCAAAGGGACAGAGTTCAATCAGCCCCAGCATTTT.

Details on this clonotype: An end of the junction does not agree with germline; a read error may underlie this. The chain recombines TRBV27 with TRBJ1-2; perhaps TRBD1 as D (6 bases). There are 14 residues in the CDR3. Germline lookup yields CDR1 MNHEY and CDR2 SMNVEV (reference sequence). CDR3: CASSHREGGYGCTF. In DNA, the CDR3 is TGTGCCAGCAGTCACAGGGAAGGTGGCTATGGCTGCACCTTC.

CDR3 coding DNA: TGCGCCAGCAGCCGTCAGGACAGGTTTTCGGAGCTGTTTTTT. As protein: CASSRQDRFSELFF. V and J are TRBV4-1 and TRBJ2-2; 7 bases align to TRBD1. Per germline, CDR1 MGHRA and CDR2 YSYEKL. V was pared by 4 bases and J by 10 bases, with 9 bases of the junction left unmatched. This CDR3 spans 14 amino acids.

CDR3 sequence: CASSEGRVTEAFF. The CDR3 coding sequence is TGCGCCAGCAGTGAAGGCAGGGTAACTGAAGCTTTCTTT. This rearrangement joins TRBV10-2 to TRBJ1-1; the D gene is possibly TRBD1 (5 bases). The CDR3 length is 13 residues. Deletions cut 3 bases from V and 5 bases from J, with 10 bases between. The V gene's germline CDR1 is WSHSY and CDR2 SAAADI.

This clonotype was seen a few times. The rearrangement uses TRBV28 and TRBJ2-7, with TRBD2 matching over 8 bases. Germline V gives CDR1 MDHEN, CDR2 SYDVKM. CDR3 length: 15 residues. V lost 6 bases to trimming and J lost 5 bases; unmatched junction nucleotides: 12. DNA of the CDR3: TGTGCCAGCAGCCAGGGCGGGGGGTCCATCCACGAGCAGTACTTC. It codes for CASSQGGGSIHEQYF.

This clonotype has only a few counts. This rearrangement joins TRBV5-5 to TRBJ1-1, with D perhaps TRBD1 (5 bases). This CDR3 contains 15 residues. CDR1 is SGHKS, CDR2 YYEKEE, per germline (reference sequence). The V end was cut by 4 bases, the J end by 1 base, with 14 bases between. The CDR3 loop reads CASSPVGVQNTEAFF. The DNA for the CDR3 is TGTGCCAGCAGCCCGGTAGGGGTTCAGAACACTGAAGCTTTCTTT.